This paragraph reports one T cell receptor beta chain. Its antigen is unidentified. The sample comes from a study of cytomegalovirus exposure and HLA in healthy donors. Overall study results and limits: Researchers left out some V segments, among them TRBV6-2 and TRBV6-3, as indistinguishable.

It was with 60 Vbeta and 13 Jbeta primers that the PCR ran. Data came from immunoSEQ multiplex PCR; TCRdb stores just in-frame clones and leaves some out. The table includes roughly 120,000 clones, 75% to 85% detected once. The CDR3 runs to 13 residues. From germline, CDR1 is SQVTM and CDR2 ANQGSEA. V was cut by 6 bases and J by 6 bases, with 15 bases left in between. This sequence originates from a man aged 40-49 years in good health and CMV-seronegative. The specimen was PBMCs. This chain connects TRBV29-1 to TRBJ2-1; D remains unclear. This CDR3 reads CSVFPLYGNEQFF. The CDR3 DNA is TGCAGCGTGTTCCCCCTCTACGGCAATGAGCAGTTCTTC.